This T cell receptor (beta chain) emerged from a study of blood T cell repertoires in COVID-19. In its sample, this clone was seen a few times. In the authors' workflow: Amplification of reference gene primers was used by the study to estimate nucleated cell counts. Measured with immunoSEQ multiplex PCR; TCRdb has only the in-frame clones, and not every one. The V and J calls and clone size come from that table; D and trimming were worked out from the DNA. This table has 180,000 or so clones, roughly 87% appearing once. Germline trimming cut 4 bases from V and 5 bases from J; bases unmatched to any gene: 5. Germline CDR1 reads SGHAT; CDR2 reads FQDESV (reference sequence). This CDR3 spans 15 amino acids. Participants had their cohort set by participant-reported clinical history.

The chain recombines TRBV11-1 with TRBJ1-1; 12 bases are shared with TRBD1. The specimen sequenced was PBMCs or T cells enriched from blood (not recorded which). This TCR came from a woman in her forties with acute COVID-19. The CDR3 sequence is CASSSGQGARTEAFF. The CDR3 DNA reads TGTGCCAGCAGCTCGGGACAGGGGGCAAGAACTGAAGCTTTCTTT.